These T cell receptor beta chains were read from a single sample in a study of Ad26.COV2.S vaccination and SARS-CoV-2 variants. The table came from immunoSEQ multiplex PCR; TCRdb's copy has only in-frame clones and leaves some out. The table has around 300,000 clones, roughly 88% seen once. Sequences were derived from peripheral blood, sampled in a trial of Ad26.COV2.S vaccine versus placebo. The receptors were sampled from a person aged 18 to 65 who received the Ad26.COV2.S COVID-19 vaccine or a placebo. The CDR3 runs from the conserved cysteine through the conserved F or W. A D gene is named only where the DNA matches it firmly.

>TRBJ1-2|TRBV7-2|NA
TGTGCCAGCAGTCCTCCGGGACAACCCCGTGGCTACACCTTC
CASSPPGQPRGYTF
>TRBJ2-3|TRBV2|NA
TGTGCCAGCAGCGCCCAGCCGGGGTCCTCAGATACGCAGTATTTT
CASSAQPGSSDTQYF
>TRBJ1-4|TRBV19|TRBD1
TGTGCCAGTAGTCCCTCAGACAGGGTGAGGGAAAAACTGTTTTTT
CASSPSDRVREKLFF
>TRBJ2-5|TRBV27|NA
TGTGCCAGCAGTTTCCTCGGGCAAGAGACCCAGTACTTC
CASSFLGQETQYF
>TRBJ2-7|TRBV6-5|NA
TGTGCCAGCAGTTATCATCGGGACTACGAGCAGTACTTC
CASSYHRDYEQYF
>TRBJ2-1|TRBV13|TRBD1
TGTGCCAGCATCGAAGGGGGACAGGGTTACAATGAGCAGTTCTTC
CASIEGGQGYNEQFF
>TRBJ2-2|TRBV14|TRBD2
TGTGCCAGCAGCCAAGATCGGGGACTAGGAACCGGGGAGCTGTTTTTT
CASSQDRGLGTGELFF
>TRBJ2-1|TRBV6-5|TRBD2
TGTGCCAGCAGTTACTCGACTAGCGGTACCCTAGGGCAGTTCTTC
CASSYSTSGTLGQFF
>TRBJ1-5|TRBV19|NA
TGTGCCAGTAGTCTGGGACTGAATCAGCCCCAGCATTTT
CASSLGLNQPQHF
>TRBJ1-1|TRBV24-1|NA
TGTGCCACCAGTCTCCCTGAGGAGATCAGTCCGAAAAACACTGAAGCTTTCTTT
CATSLPEEISPKNTEAFF